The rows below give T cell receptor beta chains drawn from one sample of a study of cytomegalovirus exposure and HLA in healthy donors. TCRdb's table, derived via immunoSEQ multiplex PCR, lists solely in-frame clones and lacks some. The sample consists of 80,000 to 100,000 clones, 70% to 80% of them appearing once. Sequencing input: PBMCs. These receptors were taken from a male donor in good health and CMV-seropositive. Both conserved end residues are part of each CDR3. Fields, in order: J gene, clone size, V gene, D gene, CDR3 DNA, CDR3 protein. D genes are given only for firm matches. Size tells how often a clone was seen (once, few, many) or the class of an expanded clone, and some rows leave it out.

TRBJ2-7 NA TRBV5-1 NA TGCGCCAGCAGCTCCCCGGGGTACGAGCAGTACTTC CASSSPGYEQYF
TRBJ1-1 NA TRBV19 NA TGTGCCAGTAGGACCGGACTAGCGAACACTGAAGCTTTCTTT CASRTGLANTEAFF
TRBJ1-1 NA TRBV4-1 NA TGCGCCAGCAGCCCGCTCAAAATTGCCGGGGCTGAAGCTTTCTTT CASSPLKIAGAEAFF
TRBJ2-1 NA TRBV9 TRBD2 TGTGCCAGCAGCGCCCCCACTCTGATAGCGGGGATGAGCTCCTACAATGAGCAGTTCTTC CASSAPTLIAGMSSYNEQFF
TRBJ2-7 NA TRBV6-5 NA TGTGCCAGCAGCCTGACAGGCTACTCCTACGAGCAGTACTTC CASSLTGYSYEQYF
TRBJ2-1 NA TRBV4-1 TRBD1 TGCGCCAGCAGCCAACGGCAGGGGGTAAGCTCCTACAATGAGCAGTTCTTC CASSQRQGVSSYNEQFF
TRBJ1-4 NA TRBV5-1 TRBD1 TGCGCCAGCAGCGAGGACAGGAATGAAAAACTGTTTTTT CASSEDRNEKLFF
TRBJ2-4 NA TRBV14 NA TGTGCCAGCAGCCAAGCGTCTATTCAGTACTTC CASSQASIQYF
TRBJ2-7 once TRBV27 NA TGTGCCAGCAGTTTATCGGACAAGACGAGGGAGCAGTACTTC CASSLSDKTREQYF
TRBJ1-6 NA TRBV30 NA TGTGCCTGGACCTACAGGCATTCACCCCTCCACTTT CAWTYRHSPLHF
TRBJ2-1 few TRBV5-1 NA TGCGCCAGCAGCTTGATCGAGGGGGGGCTCGGGGAGCAGTTCTTC CASSLIEGGLGEQFF
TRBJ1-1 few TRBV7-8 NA TGTGCCAGCAGCAGCCTTAGGGGAGCTTTCTTT CASSSLRGAFF
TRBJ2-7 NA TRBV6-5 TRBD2 TGTGCCAGCAGTTACTCGGGCGGGGGGGCTACCTACGAGCAGTACTTC CASSYSGGGATYEQYF
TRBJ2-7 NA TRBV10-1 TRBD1 TGCGCCAGCAGTGAGTCTGGACAGGGGACCTACGAGCAGTACTTC CASSESGQGTYEQYF
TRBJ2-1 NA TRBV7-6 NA TGTGCCAGCAGCTTAAGGGGATCCTACAATGAGCAGTTCTTC CASSLRGSYNEQFF
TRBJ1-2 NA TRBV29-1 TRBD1 TGCAGCGTTTCTCCAGGGACAGGGGGCGCCTATGGCTACACCTTC CSVSPGTGGAYGYTF
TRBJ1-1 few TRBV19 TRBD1 TGTGCCAGTAGTATCCCGACAGGGGCGGTTGAAGCTTTCTTT CASSIPTGAVEAFF
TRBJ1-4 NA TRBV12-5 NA TGTGCTAGTGGTTTGGTATTGGGGCCGCCTCCAAAACTGTTTTTT CASGLVLGPPPKLFF
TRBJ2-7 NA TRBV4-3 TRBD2 TGCGCCAGCAGCCAAGTAGCGGGGGTCACCTACGAGCAGTACTTC CASSQVAGVTYEQYF
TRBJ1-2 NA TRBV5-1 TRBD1 TGCGCCAGCAGCTTGGACAGGGGTGGAGGCTACACCTTC CASSLDRGGGYTF
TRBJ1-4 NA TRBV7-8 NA TGTGCCAGCAGCCTACCGTGGGGCCAGGATGAAAAACTGTTTTTT CASSLPWGQDEKLFF
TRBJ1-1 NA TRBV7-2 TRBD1 TGTGCCAGCAGCAATCGACAGGGGATGAACACTGAAGCTTTCTTT CASSNRQGMNTEAFF
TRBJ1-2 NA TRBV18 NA TGTGCCAGCTCACGCGAAGGAGCGGAGGGCTACACCTTC CASSREGAEGYTF
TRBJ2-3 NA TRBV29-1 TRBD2 TGCAGCACCCGACTAGCGGGAAAGAGGGATACGCAGTATTTT CSTRLAGKRDTQYF
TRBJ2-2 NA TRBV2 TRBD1 TGTGCCAGCAGTGAAGGGGGGGACAGGGGCCTCCATTTTAACACCGGGGAGCTGTTTTTT CASSEGGDRGLHFNTGELFF
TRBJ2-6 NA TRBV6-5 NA TGTGCCAGCAGTTACTGGGAGTCTGGGGCCAACGTCCTGACTTTC CASSYWESGANVLTF
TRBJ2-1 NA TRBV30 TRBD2 TGTGCCTGGAGCTTACCGGGACTAGGAAGGAATGAGCAGTTCTTC CAWSLPGLGRNEQFF
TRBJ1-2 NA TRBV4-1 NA TGCGCCAGCAGCCAAGTGGAACAGACTAACTATGGCTACACCTTC CASSQVEQTNYGYTF
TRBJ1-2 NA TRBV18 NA TGTGCCAGCTCTCCCTCATCAGACGGGAGAAATGGCTACACCTTC CASSPSSDGRNGYTF
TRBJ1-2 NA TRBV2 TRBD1 TGTGCCAGCAAAATTAAAGGGGGCGCGAACTATGGCTACACCTTC CASKIKGGANYGYTF
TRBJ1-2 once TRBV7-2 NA TGTGCCAGCAGCCCAAAGGGCAGGGGACCCCTCTATGGCTACACCTTC CASSPKGRGPLYGYTF
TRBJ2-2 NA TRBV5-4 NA TGTGCCAGCAGCCCCACTGCGGGGTTCAACACCGGGGAGCTGTTTTTT CASSPTAGFNTGELFF
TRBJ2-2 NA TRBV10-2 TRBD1 TGCGCCAGCACTCCGGGACAGGGAAACACCGGGGAGCTGTTTTTT CASTPGQGNTGELFF
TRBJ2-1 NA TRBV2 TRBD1 TGTGCCAGCAGGCTGATAGACAGGGACACGAGGAATGAGCAGTTCTTC CASRLIDRDTRNEQFF
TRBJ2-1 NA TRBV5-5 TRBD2 TGTGCCAGCAGCGAGACTAGCGGGTACAATGAGCAGTTCTTC CASSETSGYNEQFF
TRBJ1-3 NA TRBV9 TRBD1 TGTGCCAGCAGCCTGGACAGGGCTGGAAACACCATATATTTT CASSLDRAGNTIYF
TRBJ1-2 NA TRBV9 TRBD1 TGTGCCAGCAGCACCGACAGGGTCATCGACTATGGCTACACCTTC CASSTDRVIDYGYTF
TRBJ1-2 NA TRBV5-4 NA TGTGCCAGCAGCTTGGTCGGGGTTGGTGGCTACACCTTC CASSLVGVGGYTF
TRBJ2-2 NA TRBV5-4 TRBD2 TGTGCCAGCAGCTTTCTAGCGGGGGGAGCCACCGGGGAGCTGTTTTTT CASSFLAGGATGELFF
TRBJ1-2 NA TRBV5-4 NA TGTGCCAGCAGCTTGGTCCCACTGGAGGGGTATGGCTACACCTTC CASSLVPLEGYGYTF
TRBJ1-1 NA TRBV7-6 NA TGTGCCAGCACCCCCCGCTCGGGGAACACTGAAGCTTTCTTT CASTPRSGNTEAFF
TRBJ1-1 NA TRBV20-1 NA TGCAGTGCGGGGGGGACCACTGAAGCTTTCTTT CSAGGTTEAFF
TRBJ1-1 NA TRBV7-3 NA TGTGCCAGCAAGGATCAGGAGAACACTGAAGCTTTCTTT CASKDQENTEAFF
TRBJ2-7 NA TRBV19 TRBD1 TGTGCCAGTAGTTTGGGACAGTACTACGAGCAGTACTTC CASSLGQYYEQYF
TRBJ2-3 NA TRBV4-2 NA TGTGCCAGCAGCCCGGACAGATACACAGATACGCAGTATTTT CASSPDRYTDTQYF
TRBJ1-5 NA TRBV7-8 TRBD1 TGTGCCAGCAGTCGGGACAGGGATCAGCCCCAGCATTTT CASSRDRDQPQHF
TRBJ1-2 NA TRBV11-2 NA TGTGCCAGCAGCTTGGGGGGTGGGGGAAGTCATGGCTACACCTTC CASSLGGGGSHGYTF
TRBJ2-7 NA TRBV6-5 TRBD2 TGTGCCAGCAGTTACGGGGGGGGTGGCTACGAGCAGTACTTC CASSYGGGGYEQYF
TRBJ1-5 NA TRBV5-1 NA TGCGCCAGCAGCTTGGGCGGGACCAATCAGCCCCAGCATTTT CASSLGGTNQPQHF
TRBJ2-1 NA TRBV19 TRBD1 TGTGCCAGTGCCGGGACAGGGACCTACAATGAGCAGTTCTTC CASAGTGTYNEQFF
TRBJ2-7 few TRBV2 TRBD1 TGTGCCAGCAGCGACTCCGGGACAGGGACCTACGAGCAGTACTTC CASSDSGTGTYEQYF
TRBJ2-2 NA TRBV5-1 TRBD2 TGCGCCAGCAGCGGGCTAGCGGGGGCCCACCAGGGGAACGGGGAGCTGTTTTTT CASSGLAGAHQGNGELFF
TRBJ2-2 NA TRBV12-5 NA TGTGCTAGTGGTCTCCCTCAGGGTACGAACACCGGGGAGCTGTTTTTT CASGLPQGTNTGELFF
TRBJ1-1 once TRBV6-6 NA TGTGCCAGCAGTTCGACAGTCGCTGAAGCTTTCTTT CASSSTVAEAFF
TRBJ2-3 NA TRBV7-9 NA TGTGCCAGCAGCAGCTTAATATCTGATACGCAGTATTTT CASSSLISDTQYF
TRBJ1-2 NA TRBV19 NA TGTGCCAGTAGTTCCGGGATCGGGGGCTACACCTTC CASSSGIGGYTF
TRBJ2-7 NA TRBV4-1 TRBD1 TGCGCCAGCAGCCGCTGGACAGGACCCTACGAGCAGTACTTC CASSRWTGPYEQYF